This T cell receptor (beta chain) was sequenced for a study of cytomegalovirus exposure and HLA in healthy donors. As concerns this clone: Its target is unknown.

This CDR3 comprises 11 residues. Per germline, CDR1 DFQATT and CDR2 SNEGSKA (reference sequence). V lost 5 bases, J lost 7 bases, and 1 base stayed unmatched. Vbeta (60) and Jbeta (13) primers were used in the PCR. The method was immunoSEQ multiplex PCR; TCRdb's version includes in-frame clones alone and lacks a portion of them. Of some 130,000 clones in the sample, around 80% were seen once. The donors gave bone marrow, and they were healthy. Donors counted as nominally healthy when sampled, yet unrecorded immune exposures were likely. Study conclusions and caveats: It was 164 TCR beta chains that were listed as cytomegalovirus-associated.

The specimen sequenced was PBMCs. The chain links TRBV20-1 to TRBJ1-4; 7 bases match TRBD1. This clonotype was sampled from a man aged 25 to 40 in good health and CMV-seronegative. The DNA for the CDR3 is TGCAGTGCTCGGACAGGTGAAAAACTGTTTTTT. Its translation: CSARTGEKLFF.